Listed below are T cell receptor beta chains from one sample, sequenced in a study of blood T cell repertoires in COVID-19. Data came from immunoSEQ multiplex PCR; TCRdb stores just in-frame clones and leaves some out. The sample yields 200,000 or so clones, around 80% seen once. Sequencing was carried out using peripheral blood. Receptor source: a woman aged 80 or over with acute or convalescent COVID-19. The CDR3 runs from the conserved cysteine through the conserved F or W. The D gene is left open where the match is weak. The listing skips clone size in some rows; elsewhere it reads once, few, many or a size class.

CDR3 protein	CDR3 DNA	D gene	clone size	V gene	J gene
CSVERLGQGDTEAFF	TGCAGCGTTGAACGTCTGGGACAGGGTGACACTGAAGCTTTCTTT	TRBD1	-	TRBV29-1	TRBJ1-1
CASSIGSQAETQYF	TGTGCCAGTAGTATAGGGTCACAGGCAGAGACCCAGTACTTC	-	many	TRBV19	TRBJ2-5
CASSQPKDRGLGGNQPQHF	TGTGCCAGCAGTCAGCCTAAGGACAGGGGACTCGGTGGCAATCAGCCCCAGCATTTT	TRBD1	-	TRBV6-6	TRBJ1-5
CSVDAEAFF	TGCAGCGTTGACGCTGAAGCTTTCTTT	-	-	TRBV29-1	TRBJ1-1
CASSLGDRGRLSEAFF	TGTGCCAGCAGTTTAGGGGACAGGGGAAGACTTTCTGAAGCTTTCTTT	TRBD1	-	TRBV27	TRBJ1-1
CAIHSPGLNTGELFF	TGTGCCATCCACTCCCCTGGACTGAACACCGGGGAGCTGTTTTTT	-	-	TRBV10-3	TRBJ2-2
CASSQDRQLAGPSYF	TGCGCCAGCAGCCAAGATAGGCAACTAGCGGGGCCATCTTACTTC	TRBD2	-	TRBV4-3	TRBJ2-5
CASSLKANRDNQPQHF	TGTGCCAGCAGCTTAAAAGCAAACAGGGACAATCAGCCCCAGCATTTT	-	-	TRBV7-8	TRBJ1-5
CASSHHPGLAGNEQFF	TGTGCCAGCAGCCATCACCCGGGACTAGCGGGGAATGAGCAGTTCTTC	TRBD2	-	TRBV3-1/TRBV3-2	TRBJ2-1
CASSQGGGKADYEQYF	TGTGCCAGCAGCCAAGGGGGGGGAAAGGCCGACTACGAGCAGTACTTC	TRBD2	-	TRBV3-1/TRBV3-2	TRBJ2-7
CASSFTGGPNTQYF	TGTGCCAGCAGCTTCACGGGGGGGCCGAATACGCAGTATTTT	TRBD2	-	TRBV7-2	TRBJ2-3
CASSSQETQYF	TGTGCCAGCAGTTCTCAAGAGACCCAGTACTTC	-	-	TRBV7-2	TRBJ2-5
CASSADNYGYTF	TGTGCCAGCTCAGCGGATAACTATGGCTACACCTTC	-	-	TRBV18	TRBJ1-2
CASSLGDTSSYEQYF	TGCGCCAGCAGCTTGGGGGACACGTCTTCCTACGAGCAGTACTTC	-	-	TRBV5-1	TRBJ2-7
CASSLSSGVAETQYF	TGTGCCAGCAGCTTGTCTAGCGGGGTAGCAGAGACCCAGTACTTC	TRBD2	-	TRBV11-3	TRBJ2-5
CASSLDSNSPLHF	TGTGCCAGCAGCCTGGACAGCAATTCACCCCTCCACTTT	-	-	TRBV11-3	TRBJ1-6
CASSISRDNSPLHF	TGTGCCAGTAGTATTAGCAGGGATAATTCACCCCTCCACTTT	-	once	TRBV19	TRBJ1-6
CASSLSYGELDTQYF	TGTGCCAGCAGTTTATCGTATGGGGAGTTAGATACGCAGTATTTT	-	-	TRBV27	TRBJ2-3
CAIRSPPNTEAFF	TGTGCCATCCGGAGCCCCCCCAACACTGAAGCTTTCTTT	-	-	TRBV10-3	TRBJ1-1
CAARTGPNEKLFF	TGTGCCGCTCGGACAGGGCCTAATGAAAAACTGTTTTTT	TRBD1	-	TRBV10-3	TRBJ1-4
CSVVRWTSTDTQYF	TGCAGCGTTGTTCGGTGGACTAGCACAGATACGCAGTATTTT	-	-	TRBV29-1	TRBJ2-3
CASSQERSPDSPLHF	TGCGCCAGCAGCCAAGAGAGGTCCCCCGATTCACCCCTCCACTTT	-	-	TRBV4-3	TRBJ1-6
CASSLSLTTDTQYF	TGTGCCAGCAGCTTAAGCCTTACGACAGATACGCAGTATTTT	-	-	TRBV11-3	TRBJ2-3
CASSPLAGFTDTQYF	TGTGCCAGCAGCCCGTTAGCGGGATTCACAGATACGCAGTATTTT	TRBD2	-	TRBV9	TRBJ2-3
CASSSGQLNYGYTF	TGTGCCAGCAGCTCCGGACAGCTTAACTATGGCTACACCTTC	-	-	TRBV5-4	TRBJ1-2
CAWNRVGNSPLHF	TGTGCCTGGAACAGGGTTGGCAATTCGCCCCTCCACTTT	-	-	TRBV30	TRBJ1-6
CASSYNSRNTGELFF	TGTGCCAGCAGTTACAACAGTAGGAACACCGGGGAGCTGTTTTTT	-	once	TRBV6-2/TRBV6-3	TRBJ2-2
CASSEARGTGSNEQFF	TGTGCCAGCAGTGAAGCCAGAGGGACAGGGTCGAATGAGCAGTTCTTC	TRBD1	-	TRBV6-1	TRBJ2-1
CASSAGDFLTDTQYF	TGTGCCAGCAGCGCTGGGGACTTCCTCACAGATACGCAGTATTTT	-	-	TRBV7-3	TRBJ2-3
CATSRDLAGGSPNLHF	TGTGCCACCAGCAGAGATTTGGCAGGGGGGTCCCCCAACCTCCACTTT	TRBD1	-	TRBV15	TRBJ1-6
CASSGEQGQGEAFF	TGTGCCAGCAGCGGGGAACAGGGGCAGGGTGAAGCTTTCTTT	TRBD1	-	TRBV2	TRBJ1-1
CASNGYNEQFF	TGTGCCAGCAACGGCTACAATGAGCAGTTCTTC	-	-	TRBV2	TRBJ2-1
CASSPRTGRAPNYGYTF	TGTGCCAGCAGCCCACGGACAGGGCGGGCACCTAACTATGGCTACACCTTC	TRBD1	-	TRBV7-2	TRBJ1-2
CASSYSPGQGAGELFF	TGTGCCAGCAGTTACTCGCCGGGACAGGGGGCCGGGGAGCTGTTTTTT	TRBD1	-	TRBV6-6	TRBJ2-2
CASSHLDRDTEAFF	TGTGCCAGCAGCCACCTAGACAGGGACACTGAAGCTTTCTTT	TRBD1	-	TRBV3-1/TRBV3-2	TRBJ1-1
CASSLGRDEQFF	TGTGCCAGCAGCTTGGGGCGGGATGAGCAGTTCTTC	-	-	TRBV5-4	TRBJ2-1
CASRPGTGGSYEQYF	TGTGCCAGTAGGCCCGGGACAGGGGGTTCCTACGAGCAGTACTTC	TRBD1	-	TRBV19	TRBJ2-7
CASSEVGTSRDYEQYF	TGTGCCAGCAGTGAAGTGGGGACTAGCCGTGACTACGAGCAGTACTTC	TRBD2	-	TRBV6-1	TRBJ2-7
CASSAGFSPLHF	TGTGCCAGCAGTGCAGGGTTTTCACCCCTCCACTTT	-	-	TRBV28	TRBJ1-6
CASSGERGPTGELFF	TGTGCCAGCTCGGGGGAGCGGGGACCCACCGGGGAGCTGTTTTTT	TRBD2	-	TRBV18	TRBJ2-2
CASSLVPGLGETQYF	TGCGCCAGCAGCTTGGTTCCAGGATTAGGAGAGACCCAGTACTTC	-	few	TRBV5-1	TRBJ2-5
CASSPLFQFGGSYNEQFF	TGTGCCAGCAGCCCACTCTTTCAATTCGGGGGCTCCTACAATGAGCAGTTCTTC	-	-	TRBV5-6	TRBJ2-1
CASSVGAFPTQYF	TGTGCCAGCAGCGTGGGGGCCTTCCCCACGCAGTATTTT	-	-	TRBV9	TRBJ2-3
CATSGGTSGNRPYNEQFF	TGTGCCACCAGTGGGGGGACTAGCGGGAATCGGCCCTACAATGAGCAGTTCTTC	TRBD2	-	TRBV24-1	TRBJ2-1
CATSLGQGKTGELFF	TGTGCCACCAGTTTGGGCCAGGGAAAGACCGGGGAGCTGTTTTTT	-	-	TRBV24-1	TRBJ2-2
CASSLEVRGRNGYTF	TGTGCCAGCAGCTTAGAGGTCAGGGGGCGGAATGGCTACACCTTC	TRBD1	-	TRBV7-2	TRBJ1-2
CASSFTGGAVAKNIQYF	TGTGCCAGCAGCTTTACCGGGGGAGCCGTAGCCAAAAACATTCAGTACTTC	-	-	TRBV5-6	TRBJ2-4
CASSYAGTANTGELFF	TGTGCCAGCAGTTACGCCGGGACAGCGAACACCGGGGAGCTGTTTTTT	TRBD1	-	TRBV6-2/TRBV6-3	TRBJ2-2
CASRKTSFGEQFF	TGCGCCAGCAGGAAGACTAGCTTCGGTGAGCAGTTCTTC	TRBD2	-	TRBV10-1	TRBJ2-1
CASSSGTDNEKLFF	TGTGCCAGCTCATCCGGGACAGATAATGAAAAACTGTTTTTT	TRBD1	-	TRBV18	TRBJ1-4
CASTLGQGQPQHF	TGTGCCAGCACCCTTGGACAGGGCCAGCCCCAGCATTTT	TRBD1	-	TRBV2	TRBJ1-5
CASSQGATSSYNSPLHF	TGTGCCAGCAGTCAGGGGGCCACCAGCTCCTATAATTCACCCCTCCACTTT	TRBD1	few	TRBV27	TRBJ1-6